Below are 16 T cell receptor beta chains sequenced from a single sample in a study of blood T cell repertoires in COVID-19. The assay was immunoSEQ multiplex PCR, and TCRdb's table has in-frame clones only and misses some. The table includes about 55,000 clones, roughly 87% detected once. Sequencing input: peripheral blood. These receptors were obtained from a human donor with active COVID-19. The donor label of this sample is uncertain.

The V gene is TRBV4-2, the J gene TRBJ1-2; tentatively, D is TRBD1 (5 bases). Trimming shortened V by 0 bases and J by 7 bases, and 12 bases separated the two germline ends. This CDR3 contains 14 residues. Germline CDR1 is LGHNA and CDR2 is YNFKEQ. CDR3 coding DNA: TGTGCCAGCAGCCAAGAAAGTGGGACTCGTGGCTACACCTTC. Amino acid sequence: CASSQESGTRGYTF.

Only one count was recorded for this clone. The V and J genes are TRBV29-1 and TRBJ1-5; possible D gene TRBD1, 5 bases. The CDR3 spans 13 residues. Germline CDR1 SQVTM, CDR2 ANQGSEA. V lost 7 bases and J lost 4, with 14 bases in between. DNA for the CDR3: TGCAGCGCTGGGGGGGGGAGTAATCAGCCCCAGCATTTT. This gives the protein CSAGGGSNQPQHF. Supplemented by reference TRBV29-1 and TRBJ1-5, the full variable domain reads SAVISQKPSRDICQRGTSLTIQCQVDSQVTMMFWYRQQPGQSLTLIATANQGSEATYESGFVIDKFPISRPNLTFSTLTVSNMSPEDSSIYLCSAGGGSNQPQHFGDGTRLSIL.

This clone appeared a single time. The chain joins TRBV2 to TRBJ2-7; 15 bases are shared with TRBD2. Germline values: CDR1 SNHLY, CDR2 FYNNEI. This CDR3 comprises 14 residues. With V trimmed by 7 bases and J by 9 bases, 7 bases remained unmatched. CDR3 sequence: CASTQGLAGGGQYF. The CDR3 DNA is TGTGCCAGCACCCAGGGACTAGCGGGGGGTGGGCAGTACTTC.

V gene TRBV5-6 combines with J gene TRBJ1-4, with no clear D. Deletions cut 0 bases from V and 0 bases from J, with 6 bases between. The germline V gene has CDR1 SGHDT and CDR2 YYEEEE. This CDR3 has 15 amino acids. CDR3 loop: CASSLVRATNEKLFF. CDR3 coding DNA: TGTGCCAGCAGCTTGGTTAGAGCAACTAATGAAAAACTGTTTTTT.

This clone has a single count. This chain links TRBV5-1 with TRBJ2-7, with 8 bases aligning to TRBD1. V dropped 0 bases and J dropped 6; count of bases not matched to a gene: 8. Per germline, CDR1 SGHRS and CDR2 YFSETQ. The CDR3 spans 15 residues. The CDR3 nucleotides read TGCGCCAGCAGCTTGGACGCGCAGGGGGCTGGCGAGCAGTACTTC. Its translation is CASSLDAQGAGEQYF.

J is TRBJ2-7 and V is TRBV19, with D possibly being TRBD1 (5 bases). The CDR3 contains 14 residues. Trimming cost V 5 bases and J 0 bases, with 11 bases left between them. The germline V gene has CDR1 LNHDA and CDR2 SQIVND (reference sequence). The CDR3 sequence is CASSVDSHSYEQYF. Here the CDR3 DNA reads TGTGCCAGTAGTGTCGACAGCCACTCCTACGAGCAGTACTTC.

This chain connects TRBV7-6 to TRBJ2-7; TRBD1 aligns across 9 bases. The germline V gene has CDR1 SGHVS and CDR2 FNYEAQ. The CDR3 spans 17 residues. Trimming removed 1 base from V and 0 bases from J; junction bases left unmatched: 7. The CDR3 loop reads CASSLGVPGQGSYEQYF. The CDR3 nucleotides read TGTGCCAGCAGCTTAGGGGTCCCGGGACAGGGCTCCTACGAGCAGTACTTC.

The chain recombines TRBV3-1 (or the pseudogene TRBV3-2) with TRBJ2-1; 8 nucleotides match TRBD2. V lost 3 bases, J lost 13 bases, and 8 bases stayed unmatched. The CDR3 has 13 residues. In germline, CDR1 is LGHDT, CDR2 YNNKEL (reference sequence). CDR3 sequence (DNA): TGTGCCAGCAGCCAGGGACTAGGGGGGGACCAGTTCTTC. As protein: CASSQGLGGDQFF.

The chain uses TRBV7-2 and TRBJ1-2; D gene ambiguous. With 5 bases removed from V and 13 bases from J, the gap between germline ends came to 14 bases. This CDR3 contains 11 residues. CDR1 and CDR2 from the germline V gene are SGHTA and FQGNSA. The CDR3: CASSPSLLCTF. The CDR3 coding sequence is TGTGCCAGCAGCCCTTCACTTTTGTGCACCTTC.

The rearrangement joins TRBV7-9 to TRBJ1-6, with no clear D. Germline loops: CDR1 SEHNR, CDR2 FQNEAQ (reference sequence). The CDR3 is made up of 12 amino acids. Trimming cost V 1 base and J 15 bases, with 10 bases left between them. The CDR3 bases are TGTGCCAGCAGCTTAGATGCGAGCCACCTCCACTTT. It yields the protein CASSLDASHLHF.

V usage is TRBV12-3 or TRBV12-4 and J usage is TRBJ1-5, with D possibly matching TRBD1 (5 bases). The CDR3 has 13 residues. V was cut by 2 bases and J by 5 bases, with 7 bases left in between. This CDR3 is CASSLSRDQPQHF. In DNA, the CDR3 is TGTGCCAGCAGTTTATCCAGGGATCAGCCCCAGCATTTT.

V and J are TRBV4-2 and TRBJ1-3; TRBD1 might be the D (6 bases). Germline CDR1 is LGHNA and CDR2 is YNFKEQ. V lost 0 bases and J 3 bases, leaving 9 bases between the germline ends. The CDR3 extends over 15 amino acids. The CDR3 sequence: CASSQDTRGGNTIYF. CDR3 DNA sequence: TGTGCCAGCAGCCAAGATACCAGGGGTGGAAACACCATATATTTT.

The CDR3 region is CASSGPVNTEAFF. DNA for the CDR3: TGTGCCAGCTCAGGGCCTGTGAACACTGAAGCTTTCTTT. The chain couples TRBV6-5 to TRBJ1-1; possibly TRBD1 for D (5 bases). In germline, CDR1 is MNHEY, CDR2 SVGAGI. The CDR3 loop spans 13 amino acids. V was pared by 8 bases and J by 0 bases, with 10 bases between.

The rearrangement links TRBV6-6 to TRBJ1-6; no definite D call. This CDR3 spans 14 amino acids. CDR1 is MNHNY, CDR2 SVGAGI, per germline (reference sequence). V gave up 1 base and J gave up 7 bases, with 8 bases separating them. The CDR3 protein is CASSYLDVNSPLHF. The CDR3 DNA follows: TGTGCCAGCAGTTACTTAGATGTCAATTCACCCCTCCACTTT.

This rearrangement joins TRBV11-2 to TRBJ1-1; D is uncertain. V was clipped by 2 bases and J by 6 bases, with 7 bases between them. The CDR3 loop spans 12 amino acids. Germline V CDR1 and CDR2: SGHAT, FQNNGV. DNA of the CDR3: TGTGCCAGCAGCTTACCCGGGGCTGAAGCTTTCTTT. This gives the protein CASSLPGAEAFF.

This clone has more than one count but fewer than ten. J is TRBJ2-3 and V is TRBV5-8; no firm D call. Trimming pared 4 bases from V and 1 base from J, leaving 4 bases between. Germline V gene sequence: CDR1 SGHTS, CDR2 YDEGEE. This CDR3 has 12 residues. The CDR3 DNA reads TGTGCCAGCAGCCCTCGCACAGATACGCAGTATTTT. This codes for CASSPRTDTQYF.